The rows below give T cell receptor beta chains drawn from one sample of a study of neurological immune-mediated disorders. TCRdb independently ran MiXCR on the 5' RACE reads; one entry per CDR3 protein. The sample carries 50,000 or so distinct CDR3 sequences, 3% to 4% recorded once. Material for sequencing was PBMCs. Receptors originate from a woman aged 55-75 years with multiple sclerosis. The conserved cysteine and the conserved F or W are not part of the CDR3 here. The order of the fields is CDR3 protein, V gene.

SAIVPRGLSYNEQF TRBV20-1
ASSLNRDQPQH TRBV5-1
SAVRDRLIGYT TRBV20-1
ASSRPTSGSNTGELF TRBV5-1
ATSDFGNQPQH TRBV24-1
ASSFIAFAGGTRRGTQY TRBV28
SAPRTSGGEETQY TRBV20-1
SAIAYGGSTGELF TRBV20-1
SAIRQGGYEQY TRBV20-1
ASSLDEPGGITEAF TRBV5-1
SATGSNQPQH TRBV20-1
ASSLANRASRETQY TRBV5-1
ASSLAGTPSYEQY TRBV5-6
ASSPTGTGNSPLH TRBV12-3/TRBV12-4
ASSFSGLLYNSPLH TRBV7-2
ASSQASGGNSNQPQH TRBV3-1
ASSQGRLADTQY TRBV4-3
ATGTGNTGELF TRBV2
SARPGLAGSGQF TRBV20-1
ASSQEGLLDEQY TRBV4-1
SATSLDRVRGYT TRBV29-1
ASRTGAQETQY TRBV12-3/TRBV12-4
SAMPFGGMGTYEQY TRBV20-1
ASSLTDRGLDEQY TRBV7-6
ASSASPGGYEQY TRBV12-3/TRBV12-4
ASSQERGADTQY TRBV4-1
ASSLGGQNSGNTIY TRBV5-1
SAQRTDSPDTQY TRBV20-1
SATGGGAATYNEQF TRBV20-1
AIAVWTNTEAF TRBV28
ASSPRLSAVGNEQF TRBV10-1
ASSYSSAGPRNTEAF TRBV6-5
ASSDTGKNSYEQY TRBV5-1
ASRNAGANLEAF TRBV12-3/TRBV12-4
ASSPPSGGGEKLF TRBV18
SARDPRGNTEAF TRBV20-1
ASSSLPGVSGNTIY TRBV11-2
AISPEGRANVLT TRBV10-3
ASSHDISGANVLT TRBV5-4
ASSLDRGLEQF TRBV5-1
SARLGNSYNEQF TRBV20-1
ASSLEQGDYYEQY TRBV4-1
ASSFDRYNEKLF TRBV5-6
SARDGNYEQY TRBV20-1
ASSLFRGTEAF TRBV28
DSSRGGTEAF TRBV5-1
ASSLQGINYGYT TRBV28
ASSLSSRRPNTGELF TRBV12-3/TRBV12-4
ASSLFVGNEQF TRBV28
ASSLQVGTGANVLT TRBV6-4